Below, 13 T cell receptor beta chains from the same sample are listed, as sequenced in a study of T cell repertoires in cytomegalovirus infection. TCRdb redid the calling of the reads with MiXCR, one entry per CDR3 protein. The sample lists 250,000 to 350,000 distinct CDR3 sequences; around 25% were seen once. Sequenced input: PBMCs. Source of these receptors: a human donor in good health (CMV status not recorded). Some clones in this sample may be carry-over from other donors' samples.

For this clonotype: As the CDR3 is not closed by the conserved phenylalanine or tryptophan, this likely results from a read error. The gene calls are TRBV4-2 and TRBJ2-5; D ambiguous. The V end lost 4 bases, the J end lost 3 bases, and 15 bases lay between the germline ends. The V gene's germline CDR1 is LGHNA and CDR2 YNFKEQ. The CDR3 length is 15 residues. The CDR3 protein is CASSRGRALEETQYL. DNA for the CDR3: TGTGCCAGCAGCCGGGGAAGGGCTTTGGAAGAGACCCAGTACTTG.

This clonotype was detected ten times or more. The chain uses TRBV19 and TRBJ2-3; 9 nucleotides line up with TRBD1. This CDR3 is built from 15 residues. J lost 3 bases, V lost 6 bases, and 7 bases had no gene match. The germline V gene has CDR1 LNHDA and CDR2 SQIVND (reference sequence). CDR3 loop: CASSSWTGDTDTQYF. The CDR3 coding sequence is TGTGCCAGTAGCTCCTGGACAGGGGATACAGATACGCAGTATTTT.

This clonotype was found once. This chain links TRBV7-6 with TRBJ2-1; TRBD2 aligns across 8 bases. This CDR3 has 14 amino acids. Trimming at V came to 4 bases and at J to 8 bases, leaving 7 bases not matched to a gene. The germline V gene encodes CDR1 SGHVS and CDR2 FNYEAQ. CDR3 in DNA: TGTGCCAGCAGCTGGAGCGCGGGGGGCGATGAGCAGTTCTTC. Its protein is CASSWSAGGDEQFF.

The chain links TRBV20-1 to TRBJ1-5; TRBD1 matches 9 bases. The CDR3 contains 14 residues. The germline V gene encodes CDR1 DFQATT and CDR2 SNEGSKA (reference sequence). Unmatched junction bases numbered 9, after V lost 6 bases and J lost 6 bases. CDR3 loop: CSAVAGTGIQPQHF. CDR3 in DNA: TGCAGTGCCGTCGCCGGGACAGGGATTCAGCCCCAGCATTTT.

This clonotype was seen only a few times. The CDR3 protein is CASSGTGYSPLHF. DNA of the CDR3: TGTGCCAGCAGCGGGACAGGATATTCACCCCTCCACTTT. The V gene is TRBV7-6, the J gene TRBJ1-6; TRBD1 matches at 8 bases. This CDR3 is built from 13 residues. V shed 5 bases, J shed 8 bases, and the junction held 2 bases outside the gene matches. Germline loops: CDR1 SGHVS, CDR2 FNYEAQ.

CDR3 in DNA: TGTGCCAGCAGTTTATCACTATGGCTCAGCAATCAGCCCCAGCATTTT. This gives the protein CASSLSLWLSNQPQHF. The chain recombines TRBV28 with TRBJ1-5; D unclear. Per the germline V gene, CDR1 is MDHEN and CDR2 is SYDVKM. The CDR3 has 16 residues. Trimming took 1 base from V and 1 from J, leaving 11 bases between them.

This sequence joins TRBV7-3 and TRBJ2-2; no firm D call. Germline CDR1 reads SGHTA; CDR2 reads FQGTGA. Trimming left V 5 bases short and J 6 bases short, with 10 bases between. The CDR3 loop spans 13 amino acids. The CDR3 loop reads CASSLRLSGELFF. For the CDR3, the DNA is TGTGCCAGCAGCCTCAGGCTCTCCGGGGAGCTGTTTTTT.

Ten or more counts support this clonotype. The chain links TRBV7-8 to TRBJ2-5; D is possibly TRBD1 (5 bases). V was trimmed by 0 bases and J by 4 bases, leaving 15 bases between them. Germline values: CDR1 SGHVS, CDR2 FQNEAQ. The CDR3 runs 16 residues. In DNA form, the CDR3 reads TGTGCCAGCAGCTTAGCGTTCGCAGGGTGGTCAGAGACCCAGTACTTC. It translates to CASSLAFAGWSETQYF.

The CDR3 region has the DNA TGCAGCGCATATTCGGACTACCAGGCGGATGAGCAGTTCTTC. Its protein product is CSAYSDYQADEQFF. J is TRBJ2-1 and V is TRBV29-1; D may be TRBD2 (6 bases). This CDR3 has 14 residues. V was cut by 7 bases and J by 8 bases, with 21 bases left in between. Germline CDR1 and CDR2: SQVTM and ANQGSEA.

This clonotype was recorded a few times. The rearrangement links TRBV20-1 to TRBJ2-5; D tentatively reads TRBD1 or TRBD2 (5 bases each). The V end lost 6 bases, the J end lost 5 bases, and 19 bases lay between the germline ends. The length of the CDR3 is 14 residues. From germline, CDR1 is DFQATT and CDR2 SNEGSKA (reference sequence). In nucleotides, the CDR3 is TGCAGTGCCCCATACCGCTCCGAGGGGGAGACCCAGTACTTC. Its translation: CSAPYRSEGETQYF.

Ten or more counts support this clonotype. V is TRBV7-2 and J is TRBJ2-1; D unresolved. There are 14 residues in the CDR3. Per the germline V gene, CDR1 is SGHTA and CDR2 is FQGNSA. The V end was cut by 5 bases, the J end by 0 bases, with 8 bases between. The DNA of the CDR3 is TGTGCCAGCAGCCCCATGAGCTCCTACAATGAGCAGTTCTTC. The encoded protein is CASSPMSSYNEQFF.

The chain has TRBV20-1 and TRBJ2-3, with unresolved D. Germline lookup yields CDR1 DFQATT and CDR2 SNEGSKA (reference sequence). V gave up 5 bases and J gave up 4 bases, with 16 bases separating them. The CDR3 length is 14 residues. The CDR3 loop reads CSAPSSPSADTQYF. The CDR3 coding sequence is TGCAGTGCTCCCTCCTCTCCATCGGCAGATACGCAGTATTTT.

This clonotype was counted ten times or more. V usage is TRBV7-2 and J usage is TRBJ2-7; D unresolved. This CDR3 comprises 13 residues. Germline V lookup: CDR1 SGHTA, CDR2 FQGNSA. V lost 8 bases to trimming and J lost 0 bases, with 11 bases between them. CDR3 sequence reads: CASAGGLSYEQYF. CDR3 bases: TGTGCCAGCGCCGGTGGGCTCTCCTACGAGCAGTACTTC. Drawing the rest from reference TRBV7-2 and TRBJ2-7, the complete variable domain is GAGVSQSPSNKVTEKGKDVELRCDPISGHTALYWYRQSLGQGLEFLIYFQGNSAPDKSGLPSDRFSAERTGGSVSTLTIQRTQQEDSAVYLCASAGGLSYEQYFGPGTRLTVT.